What follows are 9 T cell receptor beta chains derived from one specimen sequenced in a study of cytomegalovirus exposure and HLA in healthy donors (dated by TCRdb to 2017 to 2019). The library was built by means of the immunoSEQ multiplex PCR assay. TCRdb took over this immuneACCESS table, retaining in-frame rearrangements with V and J assigned. Such tables are incomplete; in checked studies, under half of the missing clones stem from an unresolved V gene, and the remainder is unexplained. The sample table contains over 120,000 clones; only one count was recorded for around 90% of them. Less than 5.5% of the sample is taken by the ten largest. The specimen was PBMCs. These receptor sequences come from a man aged 18 to 30 in good health and CMV-seropositive.

The V and J genes are TRBV9 and TRBJ2-2; TRBD2 agrees at 7 bases. In germline, CDR1 is SGDLS, CDR2 YYNGEE. The V gene end was trimmed by 0 bases and the J gene end by 0 bases; junction bases not matched to a gene: 5. The CDR3 is made up of 17 amino acids. The CDR3 region has the DNA TGTGCCAGCAGCGTAGGCGGGAGCCCTGCGAACACCGGGGAGCTGTTTTTT. Protein sequence: CASSVGGSPANTGELFF.

This sequence joins TRBV19 and TRBJ2-3; no clear D gene. Germline values: CDR1 LNHDA, CDR2 SQIVND (reference sequence). The length of the CDR3 is 12 residues. Trimming took 5 bases from V and 3 from J, leaving 6 bases between them. The CDR3 sequence: CASSPRTDTQYF. CDR3 DNA: TGTGCCAGTAGTCCCCGGACAGATACGCAGTATTTT.

The J gene is TRBJ2-2, the V gene TRBV7-6; D is perhaps TRBD2 (5 bases). Germline assignment: CDR1 SGHVS and CDR2 FNYEAQ. Trimming stripped 1 base from V and 5 bases from J, with 5 bases between. The CDR3 runs 13 residues. CDR3 sequence (DNA): TGTGCCAGCAGCTTAGGCGGGACCGGGGAGCTGTTTTTT. Translation: CASSLGGTGELFF.

DNA for the CDR3: TGTGCCAGCAGTCCGGGACTTTCCAATGAGCAGTTCTTC. It translates to CASSPGLSNEQFF. V and J are TRBV27 and TRBJ2-1; weak D call: TRBD2 (6 bases). Deletions cut 5 bases from V and 6 bases from J, with 11 bases between. CDR1 and CDR2 (germline): MNHEY, SMNVEV (reference sequence). The CDR3 runs to 13 residues.

In this sample, this clone turned up a few times. This chain connects TRBV18 to TRBJ1-2; D is uncertain. From germline, CDR1 is KGHSH and CDR2 LQKENI. CDR3 length: 17 amino acids. V lost 3 bases and J 2 bases, leaving 19 bases between the germline ends. In nucleotides, the CDR3 is TGTGCCAGCTCACCTAATCCACAGACGGCGTTCAACTATGGCTACACCTTC. Translated: CASSPNPQTAFNYGYTF.

In its sample, this clone was seen a few times. V is TRBV2 and J is TRBJ2-7; 7 positions agree with TRBD2. Germline assignment: CDR1 SNHLY and CDR2 FYNNEI. The CDR3 loop spans 14 amino acids. The V segment lost 5 bases and the J segment 0 bases; nucleotides outside the gene matches: 4. This chain's CDR3 is CASSSTSVSYEQYF. CDR3 coding DNA: TGTGCCAGCAGTAGCACTAGCGTCTCCTACGAGCAGTACTTC.

The genes are TRBV11-2 and TRBJ2-2; D possibly corresponds to TRBD1 (5 bases). CDR3 size: 13 residues. Germline-derived CDR1 and CDR2 are SGHAT and FQNNGV. V shed 8 bases and J shed 4 bases, with 11 bases lying between them. CDR3 in amino acids: CASLRGGTGELFF. The CDR3 nucleotides are TGTGCCAGCTTAAGGGGTGGCACCGGGGAGCTGTTTTTT.

The V call is TRBV4-2, the J call TRBJ1-5; 7 positions agree with TRBD1. The CDR3 extends over 16 amino acids. Trimming cost V 3 bases and J 6 bases; bases outside gene matches: 11. In germline, CDR1 is LGHNA, CDR2 YNFKEQ. The CDR3 DNA reads as TGTGCCAGCAGCCAGGGAACAGGGGACGGGGGTCAGCCCCAGCATTTT. Translated, it gives CASSQGTGDGGQPQHF.

The J gene is TRBJ1-1, the V gene TRBV18; D might be TRBD1 (6 bases). Trimming pared 3 bases from V and 1 base from J, leaving 15 bases between. Germline-derived CDR1 and CDR2 are KGHSH and LQKENI. The CDR3 runs to 16 residues. The CDR3 is CASSPSERGGNTEAFF. Here the CDR3 DNA reads TGTGCCAGCTCACCCTCAGAAAGGGGGGGGAACACTGAAGCTTTCTTT.